What follows are 16 T cell receptor beta chains derived from one specimen sequenced in a study of shared clonotypes between healthy human individuals. The repertoire was sequenced with immunoSEQ multiplex PCR; TCRdb's copy has only in-frame clones and lacks some. The sample contains about 2 million clones, around 95% of which appear only once. The sample taken for sequencing was naive CD4+ T cells sorted from blood. The subset is: CD45RA+ positively selected. All receptors come from a man aged 18 to 30 in good health.

CDR3 protein: CASSLSQPTGTEAFF. The CDR3 DNA is TGTGCCAGCAGTTTATCGCAACCAACGGGAACTGAAGCTTTCTTT. The rearrangement joins TRBV28 to TRBJ1-1; no definite D call. Trimming removed 1 base at V and 5 bases at J, with 14 bases between. CDR1 MDHEN and CDR2 SYDVKM come from the germline V gene. The CDR3 has 15 amino acids.

The rearrangement uses TRBV19 and TRBJ2-5; maybe TRBD1 (5 bases). Looked up from germline, CDR1 is LNHDA and CDR2 is SQIVND (reference sequence). This CDR3 spans 13 amino acids. Trimming removed 11 bases from V and 3 bases from J, with 16 bases in between. This CDR3 is CASRGLDKETQYF. CDR3 DNA: TGTGCCTCTAGGGGCCTCGACAAAGAGACCCAGTACTTC. The variable domain in full, completed from reference TRBV19 and TRBJ2-5, reads DGGITQSPKYLFRKEGQNVTLSCEQNLNHDAMYWYRQDPGQGLRLIYYSQIVNDFQKGDIAEGYSVSREKKESFPLTVTSAQKNPTAFYLCASRGLDKETQYFGPGTRLLVL.

The chain employs TRBV19 and TRBJ2-7; tentatively, D is TRBD1 (7 bases). V lost 6 bases and J 5 bases, leaving 17 bases between the germline ends. Germline V gene lookup returns CDR1 LNHDA and CDR2 SQIVND (reference sequence). This CDR3 comprises 14 residues. The CDR3 region is CASRQQGGVHEQYF. CDR3 nucleotides: TGTGCCAGTAGGCAGCAGGGGGGCGTCCACGAGCAGTACTTC.

J is TRBJ2-5 and V is TRBV7-6; TRBD2 might be the D (6 bases). The CDR3 spans 17 residues. The ends were cut back, 0 bases at V and 6 bases at J, with 20 bases in the middle. The germline V gene has CDR1 SGHVS and CDR2 FNYEAQ. Here the CDR3 reads CASSLAETRSWGQTQYF. Here the CDR3 DNA reads TGTGCCAGCAGCTTAGCGGAGACTAGGAGTTGGGGTCAGACCCAGTACTTC.

The chain joins TRBV5-4 to TRBJ1-2; a possible D gene is TRBD1 (5 bases). Germline V CDR1 and CDR2: SGHNT, YYREEE (reference sequence). This CDR3 is 13 amino acids long. V gave up 5 bases and J gave up 4 bases, with 12 bases separating them. DNA of the CDR3: TGTGCCAGCAGTCCGGGGGAGATCTATGGCTACACCTTC. Its protein is CASSPGEIYGYTF.

This clone has a single count. The V and J genes are TRBV30 and TRBJ2-3; 9 bases are a match to TRBD1. Germline V gene data show CDR1 as GTSNPN and CDR2 as SVGIG (reference sequence). This CDR3 has 15 amino acids. The ends lost 1 base at V and 2 bases at J; junction bases unmatched: 4. CDR3 loop: CAWSGGTGITDTQYF. For the CDR3, the DNA is TGTGCCTGGAGTGGGGGGACAGGGATCACAGATACGCAGTATTTT.

The chain joins TRBV4-1 to TRBJ1-6, with TRBD1 identical over 9 bases. The length of the CDR3 is 20 residues. The V segment lost 5 bases and the J segment 1 base; nucleotides outside the gene matches: 15. Germline loops: CDR1 MGHRA, CDR2 YSYEKL. CDR3 loop: CASSSFHARTGASYNSPLHF. The DNA for the CDR3 is TGCGCCAGCAGCTCCTTTCACGCCCGGACAGGGGCATCCTATAATTCACCCCTCCACTTT.

The DNA of the CDR3 is TGTGCCAGCAGTGAAGCGCTTGGTGGGACTTATTCCTACGAGCAGTACTTC. It translates to CASSEALGGTYSYEQYF. This chain links TRBV2 with TRBJ2-7; TRBD2 is a possible D gene (6 bases). The CDR3 covers 17 residues. CDR1 is SNHLY and CDR2 is FYNNEI in the germline V gene. V was trimmed by 0 bases and J by 1 base, leaving 16 bases between them.

This clone is a singleton in its sample. The gene calls are TRBV10-1 and TRBJ2-4; D is perhaps TRBD1 (6 bases). Looked up from germline, CDR1 is WNHNN and CDR2 is SYGVQD (reference sequence). Trimming removed 0 bases from V and 7 bases from J, with 19 bases in between. The CDR3 sequence is 17 residues long. CDR3 DNA: TGCGCCAGCAGTGAGTCCCCGGCAGGGGTTAAGGATAACATTCAGTACTTC. The encoded protein is CASSESPAGVKDNIQYF.

Regarding this clone: Other DNA variants within this sample encode the same CDR3. The chain uses TRBV5-1 and TRBJ2-2; D not resolved. Germline V gives CDR1 SGHRS, CDR2 YFSETQ. This CDR3 is 13 amino acids long. Trimming left V 4 bases short and J 1 base short, with 5 bases between. CDR3: CASSPQNTGELFF. CDR3 coding DNA: TGCGCCAGCAGCCCTCAGAACACCGGGGAGCTGTTTTTT.

This clone was seen a single time. The chain links TRBV7-9 to TRBJ2-7, with 8 bases lining up with TRBD2. The CDR3 is 14 amino acids. Trimming removed 5 bases from V and 2 bases from J; junction bases left unmatched: 5. Germline V gene data show CDR1 as SEHNR and CDR2 as FQNEAQ (reference sequence). As DNA, the CDR3 is TGTGCCAGCAGCCGTAGCGGGAAGACCTACGAGCAGTACTTC. It codes for CASSRSGKTYEQYF. The variable domain in full, with the rest retrieved from reference TRBV7-9 and TRBJ2-7, is DTGVSQNPRHKITKRGQNVTFRCDPISEHNRLYWYRQTLGQGPEFLTYFQNEAQLEKSRLLSDRFSAERPKGSFSTLEIQRTEQGDSAMYLCASSRSGKTYEQYFGPGTRLTVT.

The CDR3 here is CASSLSYWGEPFYNEQFF. The CDR3 DNA reads TGCGCCAGCAGCTTGAGTTATTGGGGGGAACCCTTTTACAATGAGCAGTTCTTC. The chain joins TRBV5-1 to TRBJ2-1; D is possibly TRBD2 (6 bases). Trimming took 1 base from V and 4 from J, leaving 21 bases between them. Germline CDR1 reads SGHRS; CDR2 reads YFSETQ. This CDR3 comprises 18 residues.

This chain connects TRBV28 to TRBJ2-1; 11 bases match TRBD2. V dropped 8 bases and J dropped 6; count of bases not matched to a gene: 6. The CDR3 has 14 amino acids. Germline assignment: CDR1 MDHEN and CDR2 SYDVKM. CDR3 region: CASRDSGGGNEQFF. In nucleotides, the CDR3 is TGTGCCAGCCGTGATAGCGGGGGGGGCAATGAGCAGTTCTTC.

The J gene is TRBJ2-3, the V gene TRBV7-2, with D unresolved. Trimming removed 1 base from V and 0 bases from J, with 8 bases in between. CDR1 and CDR2 from the germline V gene are SGHTA and FQGNSA. The CDR3 length is 15 residues. The CDR3, as DNA: TGTGCCAGCAGCTTAGTTTGGTCTAGCACAGATACGCAGTATTTT. Its protein product is CASSLVWSSTDTQYF.

V usage is TRBV27 and J usage is TRBJ1-6, with D perhaps matching TRBD1 (5 bases). Trimming removed 3 bases from V and 6 bases from J, with 12 bases in between. This CDR3 comprises 15 residues. Germline CDR1 reads MNHEY; CDR2 reads SMNVEV (reference sequence). The CDR3 sequence: CASSLGQSSNSPLHF. The CDR3 nucleotides are TGTGCCAGCAGTTTGGGGCAATCTTCTAATTCACCCCTCCACTTT.

The chain recombines TRBV19 with TRBJ2-2; possibly TRBD2 for D (6 bases). Trimming shortened V by 1 base and J by 4 bases, and 10 bases separated the two germline ends. The length of the CDR3 is 15 residues. Germline V gene data show CDR1 as LNHDA and CDR2 as SQIVND (reference sequence). CDR3 residues: CASSIVWGLTGELFF. In nucleotides, the CDR3 is TGTGCCAGTAGTATAGTTTGGGGACTCACCGGGGAGCTGTTTTTT. Based on the CDR3 plus reference TRBV19 and TRBJ2-2, the full variable domain is DGGITQSPKYLFRKEGQNVTLSCEQNLNHDAMYWYRQDPGQGLRLIYYSQIVNDFQKGDIAEGYSVSREKKESFPLTVTSAQKNPTAFYLCASSIVWGLTGELFFGEGSRLTVL.